The TCR beta chain under discussion was sequenced for a study of OX40 agonist ivuxolimab in advanced cancers. Overall study: Enrolled patients in dose escalation had cancers that were hepatocellular carcinoma, melanoma, renal cell or head and neck cancer.

Some clones are missing from TCRdb's copy, which holds only in-frame ones; the method was immunoSEQ multiplex PCR. The table includes just over 90,000 clones, roughly 94% detected once. Findings and caveats of the study: Among patients with partial responses at 0.1-3.0 mg/kg, clonal expansion was among the lowest. CD4+ and CD8+ T cells in blood underwent clonal expansion by week 6 at 0.1 to 3.0 mg/kg.

On this clone itself: As yet, its antigen is unknown.

The CDR3 runs 13 residues. Trimming pared 0 bases from V and 6 bases from J, leaving 9 bases between. From germline, CDR1 is SGDLS and CDR2 YYNGEE. Individuals having autoimmune disease history or systemic immunosuppression were not enrolled. This receptor was identified in an adult with an advanced solid tumor such as melanoma, head and neck, liver or kidney cancer. The specimen was CD4+ or CD8+ T cells sorted from blood, collected in a trial of the OX40 agonist ivuxolimab. The rearrangement uses TRBV9 and TRBJ1-1, with D perhaps TRBD1 (5 bases). The CDR3 sequence is CASSVGRGAEAFF. CDR3 DNA sequence: TGTGCCAGCAGCGTAGGTAGGGGCGCTGAAGCTTTCTTT.